Included here is one TCR beta chain sequence, with context. Its binding antigen is unknown. A much larger clone lies one base from this, so it may be a read error. Libraries came from 5' RACE. The sequencing machine was an Illumina HiSeq 2500. A second PCR of roughly 6 to 11 cycles was performed with a sample-barcoded 5' primer and a J-beta primer mix. Each TCR beta cDNA molecule received a unique molecular identifier from a template-switch 5' adaptor carrying 12 random nucleotides. Each sample yielded at least 2.5 million CDR3-containing paired-end reads. First-strand cDNA was synthesized from all RNA with the Mint cDNA synthesis kit, primed by a TRBC-specific oligonucleotide. Following uracil-DNA glycosylase treatment, all cDNA underwent a first 18-cycle PCR with the universal primers M1SS and BC2_uni_R. In the source study's methods: For normalization, 1 million high-quality reads were randomly selected from each sample, with every read carrying a distinct molecular identifier. Instead of being binned into consensus sequences, reads with shared molecular identifiers were discarded. MiTCR, with a Q25 quality threshold and the strictest error-elimination algorithm, was used for CDR3 identification, clonotype clustering and error correction. A nonparametric unseen species model with Euler transformation was used to estimate a lower bound on total TCR beta diversity. TCRdb ran its own pipeline on the public reads, namely fastp trimming at Q25 and MiXCR clone calling, and kept in-frame beta chains. For every CDR3 protein sequence, its rows merge into one entry that carries the most common genes and DNA. TCRdb's processing, not the authors', yielded these V and J calls. Within this sample are fewer than 2,000,000 distinct CDR3 sequences, with 30% to 35% of them counted one time only. About 10% of the sample rests with the top ten.

Donors were a few dozen systemically healthy Caucasian individuals from Russia aged roughly 6 to 95 years. About 10 milliliters of peripheral blood were drawn from each donor into EDTA-treated Vacutainer tubes. Ficoll-Paque density-gradient centrifugation was used to isolate PBMCs, with at least 7 million per sample. Trizol reagent was used to extract total RNA from PBMCs, with at least 5 micrograms per sample. The percentages of naive CD45RAhigh/CD27high T cells were determined by flow cytometry on a PBMC aliquot from every donor. This record belongs to a study of blood T cells in healthy people across ages (dated by TCRdb to the mid-2010s). Broadly, across the study: In model experiments, template switching captured about one uniquely barcoded TCR beta cDNA molecule for every two T cells. The study measured age-related changes in TCR beta repertoire diversity using deep sequencing normalized with unique cDNA molecular identifiers. The donors were split into four age groups: young (average 16 years), middle-aged (39), aged (around 67) and long-lived (more than 80). To avoid experimental bias, donors of different ages were spread randomly across the sequencing lanes. The study analyzed two additional independent replicas of 1 million unique cDNA reads from the same blood draw for two donors, one aged 18 to 29 and one aged 80 or older. The research as a whole found: The percentage of naive T cells measured by flow cytometry correlated strongly with observed TCR beta diversity. Estimates of total diversity from one million sequenced T cells were regarded as lower bounds and underestimates. Bulk unsorted PBMC profiling prevented conclusive comparison of naive and antigen-experienced compartments. Because the CMV infection status of the donors was unknown, age-related changes in expanded clonotypes may potentially have been confounded. Compared with the aged group, the long-lived group had more naive CD4+ T cells, fewer expanded clones and increased TCR diversity, suggesting age selection. Observed TCR beta diversity per million T cells fell roughly linearly with age, and a significant reduction was already apparent by age approximately 40.

The CDR3, from cysteine to phenylalanine, totals 16 residues. Only the CDR3 region is kept as DNA, spanning 48 bases read in frame from base 1. As encoded in the germline V gene (reference sequence), CDR1 is DFQATT while CDR2 is SNEGSKA. The germline V end is reduced by 6 bases and the J end by 8 bases; junction bases left unmatched: 16. Sample: blood. The chain uses TRBV20-1 and TRBJ2-1; 10 middle bases align to TRBD2. The clonotype comes from a woman aged 30 to 39 in good health. The bases are TGCAGTGCCATGAGGAATAGCGGGGGGTTTTACGATGAGCAGTTCTTC. Its protein product is CSAMRNSGGFYDEQFF.